This section outlines one T cell receptor beta chain sequence together with its context. Study processing details: Estimation of nucleated cell counts relied on the amplification of reference gene primers. Profiled with immunoSEQ multiplex PCR; TCRdb holds only in-frame clones, not every one. The V and J calls and clone size are taken from that table; D and trimming were inferred from the DNA. The top ten clones hold 1.5% of a sample with under 250,000 clones, roughly 89% of them seen once. Trimming removed 2 bases from V and 7 bases from J, with 15 bases in between. CDR3 length: 16 residues. Germline V CDR1 and CDR2: MNHNY, SVGAGI (reference sequence). The source of the sample is a study of blood T cell repertoires in COVID-19. Background on the study: Some COVID-19 samples were acute and others convalescent; all came from the United States, Italy and Spain. T cells, B-cell-depleted T cells, or PBMCs provided the cDNA or gDNA that served as material.

The sequence was collected from a middle-aged woman who had recovered from COVID-19. This chain connects TRBV6-6 to TRBJ1-6; a possible D gene is TRBD1 (6 bases). Source material: peripheral blood. In DNA, the CDR3 is TGTGCCAGCAGTTACGGGGGGGCTAGCGGGAATTCACCCCTCCACTTT. This sequence encodes CASSYGGASGNSPLHF.